This is a list of T cell receptor beta chains from one sample in a study of OX40 agonist ivuxolimab in advanced cancers. Assay used: immunoSEQ multiplex PCR; TCRdb lists only in-frame clones, some missing. The sample includes about 95,000 clones, roughly 90% of them seen just once. The sequences come from CD4+ or CD8+ T cells sorted from blood, collected in a trial of the OX40 agonist ivuxolimab. All receptors come from an adult with an advanced solid tumor such as melanoma, head and neck, liver or kidney cancer. Both conserved end residues are part of each CDR3. A D gene is named only where the DNA matches it firmly. For some rows the clone size is stated as once, few or many, or as a class when expanded; others skip it.

CDR3aa: CSVSGLAFNEQYF; CDR3nt: TGCAGCGTTTCAGGACTAGCGTTTAACGAGCAGTACTTC; v_gene: TRBV29-1; d_gene: TRBD2; j_gene: TRBJ2-7; abundance: NA
CDR3aa: CASSLQGRTVEQYF; CDR3nt: TGTGCCAGCTCTCTTCAGGGCAGGACGGTCGAGCAGTACTTC; v_gene: TRBV18; d_gene: NA; j_gene: TRBJ2-7; abundance: NA
CDR3aa: CASSSPPEYEQYF; CDR3nt: TGTGCCAGCAGCTCGCCCCCGGAGTACGAGCAGTACTTC; v_gene: TRBV7-2; d_gene: NA; j_gene: TRBJ2-7; abundance: NA
CDR3aa: CASSYSGRGTDTQYF; CDR3nt: TGTGCCAGCAGTTACTCGGGCAGGGGCACAGATACGCAGTATTTT; v_gene: TRBV6-5; d_gene: NA; j_gene: TRBJ2-3; abundance: NA
CDR3aa: CASSTGYGANVLTF; CDR3nt: TGTGCTAGCAGTACAGGGTACGGGGCCAACGTCCTGACTTTC; v_gene: TRBV7-7; d_gene: NA; j_gene: TRBJ2-6; abundance: few
CDR3aa: CASSRDPILQETQYF; CDR3nt: TGTGCCAGCAGCCGGGACCCCATACTTCAAGAGACCCAGTACTTC; v_gene: TRBV27; d_gene: NA; j_gene: TRBJ2-5; abundance: NA
CDR3aa: CASTLGITNEQFF; CDR3nt: TGTGCCAGCACGCTCGGGATCACCAATGAGCAGTTCTTC; v_gene: TRBV2; d_gene: NA; j_gene: TRBJ2-1; abundance: NA
CDR3aa: CASSSQGYSYGYTF; CDR3nt: TGTGCCAGCAGCTCGCAGGGATATAGCTATGGCTACACCTTC; v_gene: TRBV7-9; d_gene: NA; j_gene: TRBJ1-2; abundance: NA
CDR3aa: CASSVEIGGFTGELFF; CDR3nt: TGTGCCAGCAGCGTAGAAATTGGAGGGTTTACCGGGGAGCTGTTTTTT; v_gene: TRBV9; d_gene: NA; j_gene: TRBJ2-2; abundance: NA
CDR3aa: CASSRYRVMNTEAFF; CDR3nt: TGTGCCAGCAGCAGATACAGGGTAATGAACACTGAAGCTTTCTTT; v_gene: TRBV7-6; d_gene: NA; j_gene: TRBJ1-1; abundance: NA
CDR3aa: CASSPSWSSYNEQFF; CDR3nt: TGCGCCAGCAGCCCCTCATGGAGCTCCTACAATGAGCAGTTCTTC; v_gene: TRBV4-1; d_gene: NA; j_gene: TRBJ2-1; abundance: NA
CDR3aa: CASSLVGVGAEAFF; CDR3nt: TGTGCCAGCAGCTTAGTCGGGGTTGGCGCTGAAGCTTTCTTT; v_gene: TRBV7-2; d_gene: NA; j_gene: TRBJ1-1; abundance: NA
CDR3aa: CASSRGQGVSETQYF; CDR3nt: TGTGCCAGCAGCCGAGGACAGGGAGTGAGCGAGACCCAGTACTTC; v_gene: TRBV5-5; d_gene: TRBD1; j_gene: TRBJ2-5; abundance: NA
CDR3aa: CASSIGGMYNEQFF; CDR3nt: TGTGCCAGTAGTATTGGAGGGATGTACAATGAGCAGTTCTTC; v_gene: TRBV19; d_gene: NA; j_gene: TRBJ2-1; abundance: NA
CDR3aa: CASSIGLTYEQYF; CDR3nt: TGTGCCAGTAGTATTGGACTTACCTACGAGCAGTACTTC; v_gene: TRBV19; d_gene: NA; j_gene: TRBJ2-7; abundance: NA
CDR3aa: CAWNLAGGASGELFF; CDR3nt: TGTGCCTGGAACCTAGCAGGGGGCGCGTCCGGGGAGCTGTTTTTT; v_gene: TRBV30; d_gene: TRBD1; j_gene: TRBJ2-2; abundance: once
CDR3aa: CAWSTGLGGELFF; CDR3nt: TGTGCCTGGAGTACAGGGTTGGGCGGGGAGCTGTTTTTT; v_gene: TRBV30; d_gene: NA; j_gene: TRBJ2-2; abundance: NA
CDR3aa: CATSTFQDANQPQHF; CDR3nt: TGTGCCACCAGCACTTTCCAGGACGCCAATCAGCCCCAGCATTTT; v_gene: TRBV15; d_gene: NA; j_gene: TRBJ1-5; abundance: NA
CDR3aa: CASSLGDITGGTRETQYF; CDR3nt: TGTGCCAGCAGCTTGGGGGATATCACGGGAGGAACTCGGGAGACCCAGTACTTC; v_gene: TRBV11-3; d_gene: TRBD2; j_gene: TRBJ2-5; abundance: once
CDR3aa: CASSPGQGHEQYF; CDR3nt: TGTGCCAGCTCACCGGGCCAGGGTCACGAGCAGTACTTC; v_gene: TRBV18; d_gene: NA; j_gene: TRBJ2-7; abundance: NA
CDR3aa: CASSPTGTGVEKLFF; CDR3nt: TGTGCCAGCTCCCCAACCGGGACAGGGGTGGAAAAACTGTTTTTT; v_gene: TRBV18; d_gene: TRBD1; j_gene: TRBJ1-4; abundance: NA
CDR3aa: CASSFQETQYF; CDR3nt: TGTGCCAGCAGCTTTCAAGAGACCCAGTACTTC; v_gene: TRBV5-6; d_gene: NA; j_gene: TRBJ2-5; abundance: NA
CDR3aa: CASSWGLAGGVTGELFF; CDR3nt: TGTGCCAGCAGCTGGGGACTAGCGGGAGGAGTGACCGGGGAGCTGTTTTTT; v_gene: TRBV7-9; d_gene: TRBD2; j_gene: TRBJ2-2; abundance: NA
CDR3aa: CASSRQGVAGYTF; CDR3nt: TGTGCCAGCAGTCGACAGGGGGTGGCTGGCTACACCTTC; v_gene: TRBV11-2; d_gene: TRBD1; j_gene: TRBJ1-2; abundance: few
CDR3aa: CASSAMGLAGNEQFF; CDR3nt: TGTGCCAGCAGTGCAATGGGGCTAGCGGGCAATGAGCAGTTCTTC; v_gene: TRBV6-4; d_gene: TRBD2; j_gene: TRBJ2-1; abundance: NA
CDR3aa: CASSRDNLQETQYF; CDR3nt: TGTGCCAGCAGTCGGGACAACCTCCAAGAGACCCAGTACTTC; v_gene: TRBV6-1; d_gene: NA; j_gene: TRBJ2-5; abundance: NA
CDR3aa: CASSFGTGTEQYF; CDR3nt: TGTGCCAGCAGCTTTGGGACCGGGACAGAACAGTACTTC; v_gene: TRBV9; d_gene: TRBD1; j_gene: TRBJ2-7; abundance: NA
CDR3aa: CASSRQGNTEAFF; CDR3nt: TGTGCCAGCAGTCGACAGGGGAACACTGAAGCTTTCTTT; v_gene: TRBV6-5; d_gene: TRBD1; j_gene: TRBJ1-1; abundance: NA
CDR3aa: CATTHTGGGTKQPQHF; CDR3nt: TGTGCCACCACTCATACGGGAGGGGGCACCAAACAGCCCCAGCATTTT; v_gene: TRBV15; d_gene: TRBD1; j_gene: TRBJ1-5; abundance: NA
CDR3aa: CASSLTGFNQPQHF; CDR3nt: TGTGCCAGCAGTTTGACAGGGTTCAATCAGCCCCAGCATTTT; v_gene: TRBV27; d_gene: TRBD1; j_gene: TRBJ1-5; abundance: NA
CDR3aa: CASSLAWASGEAFF; CDR3nt: TGTGCCAGCAGCTTGGCGTGGGCTTCGGGTGAAGCTTTCTTT; v_gene: TRBV5-6; d_gene: NA; j_gene: TRBJ1-1; abundance: NA
CDR3aa: CASSRWTGGAHTQYF; CDR3nt: TGTGCCAGCAGCCGGTGGACAGGGGGCGCACATACGCAGTATTTT; v_gene: TRBV7-2; d_gene: TRBD1; j_gene: TRBJ2-3; abundance: NA
CDR3aa: CASSFGGAISRTDTQYF; CDR3nt: TGTGCCAGCAGTTTTGGGGGGGCAATTTCTCGCACAGATACGCAGTATTTT; v_gene: TRBV28; d_gene: NA; j_gene: TRBJ2-3; abundance: NA
CDR3aa: CASSRDRKETQYF; CDR3nt: TGTGCCAGCAGCCGCGACAGGAAAGAGACCCAGTACTTC; v_gene: TRBV5-5; d_gene: NA; j_gene: TRBJ2-5; abundance: NA
CDR3aa: CASSRGTSPNYEQYF; CDR3nt: TGTGCCAGCAGCCGAGGGACTTCACCCAATTACGAGCAGTACTTC; v_gene: TRBV7-9; d_gene: NA; j_gene: TRBJ2-7; abundance: few
CDR3aa: CASSPGRSLSGNTIYF; CDR3nt: TGCGCCAGCAGCCCAGGCAGGTCTCTTTCTGGAAACACCATATATTTT; v_gene: TRBV4-1; d_gene: NA; j_gene: TRBJ1-3; abundance: NA
CDR3aa: CASTPGTGNTEAFF; CDR3nt: TGTGCCAGCACCCCCGGGACAGGGAACACTGAAGCTTTCTTT; v_gene: TRBV2; d_gene: TRBD1; j_gene: TRBJ1-1; abundance: few
CDR3aa: CASSTGQSTDTQYF; CDR3nt: TGCGCCAGCAGCACCGGACAGAGCACAGATACGCAGTATTTT; v_gene: TRBV5-1; d_gene: NA; j_gene: TRBJ2-3; abundance: NA
CDR3aa: CASSASVEGWQYF; CDR3nt: TGTGCCAGTTCGGCTAGCGTCGAGGGGTGGCAGTACTTC; v_gene: TRBV7-2; d_gene: NA; j_gene: TRBJ2-7; abundance: once
CDR3aa: CASSLRTGESYEQYF; CDR3nt: TGTGCCAGCAGCTTGAGGACAGGGGAAAGCTACGAGCAGTACTTC; v_gene: TRBV7-2; d_gene: TRBD1; j_gene: TRBJ2-7; abundance: NA
CDR3aa: CASSTWGQQETQYF; CDR3nt: TGTGCCAGCAGTACCTGGGGACAGCAAGAGACCCAGTACTTC; v_gene: TRBV2; d_gene: TRBD1; j_gene: TRBJ2-5; abundance: few
CDR3aa: CASSPPRQIEKLFF; CDR3nt: TGCGCCAGCAGCCCGCCGAGGCAGATTGAAAAACTGTTTTTT; v_gene: TRBV4-1; d_gene: NA; j_gene: TRBJ1-4; abundance: NA
CDR3aa: CASRVGQGGYTF; CDR3nt: TGTGCCAGCAGAGTAGGACAGGGCGGCTACACCTTC; v_gene: TRBV28; d_gene: TRBD1; j_gene: TRBJ1-2; abundance: NA
CDR3aa: CASSEQSGNEKLFF; CDR3nt: TGTGCCAGCAGCGAACAGAGCGGTAATGAAAAACTGTTTTTT; v_gene: TRBV7-9; d_gene: NA; j_gene: TRBJ1-4; abundance: NA
CDR3aa: CASSGPVTNEKLFF; CDR3nt: TGTGCCAGCAGTGGTCCAGTTACTAATGAAAAACTGTTTTTT; v_gene: TRBV25-1; d_gene: NA; j_gene: TRBJ1-4; abundance: NA
CDR3aa: CASSQDYGETQYF; CDR3nt: TGCGCCAGCAGCCAAGATTACGGGGAGACCCAGTACTTC; v_gene: TRBV4-3; d_gene: NA; j_gene: TRBJ2-5; abundance: NA
CDR3aa: CASSPPAGLAAEQFF; CDR3nt: TGTGCCAGCTCACCACCCGCGGGACTAGCGGCTGAGCAGTTCTTC; v_gene: TRBV18; d_gene: TRBD2; j_gene: TRBJ2-1; abundance: NA
CDR3aa: CASSPGLAGDTGELFF; CDR3nt: TGTGCCAGCTCACCGGGACTAGCGGGAGACACCGGGGAGCTGTTTTTT; v_gene: TRBV18; d_gene: TRBD2; j_gene: TRBJ2-2; abundance: few
CDR3aa: CASSWGQVNEKLFF; CDR3nt: TGTGCCAGCAGCTGGGGACAGGTTAATGAAAAACTGTTTTTT; v_gene: TRBV5-4; d_gene: TRBD1; j_gene: TRBJ1-4; abundance: NA
CDR3aa: CASTPTAAASYEQYF; CDR3nt: TGTGCCAGCACCCCGACGGCGGCGGCATCCTACGAGCAGTACTTC; v_gene: TRBV6-6; d_gene: NA; j_gene: TRBJ2-7; abundance: NA
CDR3aa: CAWRPSDYEQYF; CDR3nt: TGTGCCTGGCGCCCCTCCGATTACGAGCAGTACTTC; v_gene: TRBV30; d_gene: NA; j_gene: TRBJ2-7; abundance: NA